This T cell receptor beta chain is from a study of blood T cell repertoires in COVID-19. At the level of the study: Donors in the United States, Italy and Spain gave samples during acute or convalescent COVID-19. In each case, the material was cDNA or gDNA derived from T cells, B-cell-depleted T cells, or PBMCs.

Authors' analysis steps: Amplification from reference gene primers served as the basis for estimated nucleated cell counts. Clones were read by immunoSEQ multiplex PCR, and TCRdb kept only the in-frame ones, dropping some. V and J calls and clone size come straight from that table; D and trimming were deduced from the DNA. The sample has some 280,000 clones, 80% to 90% seen once. This TCR came from a woman between 25 and 40 years old with active or convalescent COVID-19. The sequenced sample consisted of peripheral blood.

DNA for the CDR3: TGCGCCAGCAGCTTAGGACAGGGGGCGAGTAATGGCTACACCTTC. This codes for CASSLGQGASNGYTF. The V and J genes are TRBV5-1 and TRBJ1-2; TRBD1 aligns across 11 bases. J lost 6 bases, V lost 2 bases, and 6 bases had no gene match. CDR1 and CDR2 (germline): SGHRS, YFSETQ. This CDR3 is built from 15 residues.